The clone carrying this TCR beta chain has just one count. Its specificity is not known. The CDR3 runs to 16 residues. V dropped 0 bases and J dropped 3 bases, with 12 bases sitting between them. The germline gives CDR1 SGDLS, CDR2 YYNGEE. This record belongs to a study of OX40 agonist ivuxolimab in advanced cancers. The protocol was immunoSEQ multiplex PCR, while the TCRdb copy is restricted to in-frame clones and leaves out a portion. The sample shows fewer than 70,000 clones, roughly 89% of them seen only once. Study conclusions and caveats: Low levels of normalized T-cell clonal expansion also appeared in some nonresponders. In CD8+ T cells, expanded clones were on average more numerous than in CD4+. The study did not work out the antigen specificity of the expanded peripheral T cells.

This chain connects TRBV9 to TRBJ2-2; D is unclear. Source: CD4+ or CD8+ T cells sorted from blood, taken in a trial of the OX40 agonist ivuxolimab. This receptor was taken from an adult with an advanced solid tumor such as melanoma, head and neck, liver or kidney cancer. Here the CDR3 reads CASSVEGPTDTGELFF. The DNA for the CDR3 is TGTGCCAGCAGCGTAGAAGGTCCCACGGACACCGGGGAGCTGTTTTTT.